The 18 T cell receptor beta chains reported below all come from one sample, sequenced in a study of CD8 T cells in Susac syndrome. The RNA, roughly 0.45 to 1 ug, was put through reverse transcription using random hexamers. MiXCR, applied by TCRdb to the immunoSEQ multiplex PCR reads, yields one record per CDR3 protein. The table has some 150,000 distinct CDR3 sequences, roughly 95% seen once; the top ten hold 0.14% to 0.15%. Specimen: CD8+ T cells from PBMCs. The receptors here all came from a human donor with multiple sclerosis.

CDR3 DNA: TGTGCCAGCAGGCCCCCCGGGACTAGCTTGAATGAGCAGTTCTTC. Translated, it gives CASRPPGTSLNEQFF. V usage is TRBV2 and J usage is TRBJ2-1, with 9 bases identical to TRBD2. V trimming: 6 bases; J trimming: 7 bases; junction bases outside the gene matches: 10. The CDR3 runs 15 residues. In germline, CDR1 is SNHLY, CDR2 FYNNEI.

The chain combines TRBV11-2 with TRBJ2-7, with D unclear. V was trimmed by 5 bases and J by 7 bases, leaving 15 bases between them. The germline gives CDR1 SGHAT, CDR2 FQNNGV. There are 13 residues in the CDR3. The CDR3 here is CASSPASGVEQYV. The CDR3 nucleotides read TGTGCCAGCAGCCCCGCTTCCGGAGTAGAGCAGTACGTC.

The chain employs TRBV20-1 and TRBJ2-2, with 8 bases identical to TRBD2. Per the germline V gene, CDR1 is DFQATT and CDR2 is SNEGSKA (reference sequence). The V segment lost 4 bases and the J segment 1 base; nucleotides outside the gene matches: 8. The CDR3 spans 16 residues. The CDR3 is CSATTRTSGNTGELFF. The CDR3 DNA sequence: TGCAGTGCTACCACCCGAACTAGCGGGAACACCGGGGAGCTGTTTTTT.

The gene calls are TRBV18 and TRBJ2-7; no definite D call. V dropped 3 bases and J dropped 3 bases, with 9 bases sitting between them. This CDR3 has 13 residues. The germline CDR1 and CDR2 sequences are KGHSH and LQKENI. In nucleotides, the CDR3 is TGTGCCAGCTCACCCTATAATAACTACGAGCAGTACGTC. It yields the protein CASSPYNNYEQYV.

V usage is TRBV12-3 or TRBV12-4 and J usage is TRBJ2-1; D is undetermined. The V gene lost 8 bases and the J gene lost 3 bases, with 14 bases spanning the gap. The CDR3 loop spans 14 amino acids. The CDR3 loop is CASVHRADYNEQFF. CDR3 nucleotide sequence: TGTGCCAGCGTCCATCGGGCAGACTACAATGAGCAGTTCTTC.

The chain links TRBV7-6 to TRBJ1-6; 8 nucleotides agree with TRBD1. CDR1 is SGHVS and CDR2 is FNYEAQ in the germline V gene. V was clipped by 6 bases and J by 6 bases; unmatched bases: 4. The CDR3 covers 14 residues. Here the CDR3 reads CASRPGQGNSPLHF. CDR3 bases: TGTGCCAGCAGACCAGGACAGGGTAATTCACCCCTCCACTTT.

V usage is TRBV14 and J usage is TRBJ2-7, with D maybe TRBD1 (6 bases). The germline V gene has CDR1 SGHDN and CDR2 FVKESK. The CDR3 runs 13 residues. Trimming removed 6 bases at V and 4 bases at J, with 13 bases between. CDR3 sequence (DNA): TGTGCCAGCAGTCACGGGACACTATACGAGCAGTACTTC. Protein sequence: CASSHGTLYEQYF.

In DNA form, the CDR3 reads TGTGCCAGCAGCTCCCAGACGGACGAGCAGTACTTC. Amino acids: CASSSQTDEQYF. The rearrangement links TRBV13 to TRBJ2-7; D is unresolved. The germline V gene has CDR1 PRHDT and CDR2 FYEKMQ (reference sequence). V gave up 4 bases and J gave up 5 bases, with 9 bases separating them. This CDR3 has 12 residues.

V is TRBV6-5 and J is TRBJ2-7; the D call may be TRBD1 or TRBD2 (6 bases each). Germline CDR1 reads MNHEY; CDR2 reads SVGAGI. V dropped 6 bases and J dropped 2 bases, with 14 bases sitting between them. This CDR3 comprises 14 residues. CDR3 loop: CASSPPGAAYEQYF. The DNA for the CDR3 is TGTGCCAGCAGCCCCCCGGGGGCGGCCTACGAGCAGTACTTC.

The chain recombines TRBV27 with TRBJ2-3, with 8 bases that match TRBD2. The junction had 15 bases not matched to a gene; V was cut back by 7 bases and J by 6 bases. This CDR3 region has 16 residues. Per the germline V gene, CDR1 is MNHEY and CDR2 is SMNVEV (reference sequence). CDR3 amino acids: CASTPFRAGELDTQYF. Written as DNA, the CDR3 is TGTGCCAGCACCCCCTTTCGAGCGGGGGAATTGGATACGCAGTATTTT.

On this clonotype itself: An end of the junction does not agree with germline; a read error may underlie this. The gene calls are TRBV7-7 and TRBJ2-1; 12 nucleotides match TRBD2. This CDR3 spans 15 amino acids. CDR1 and CDR2 (germline): SSHAT, FNYEAQ (reference sequence). The CDR3: CASSLLAGGTNEQFF. The CDR3 DNA reads as TGTGCTAGCAGCTTGCTAGCGGGGGGGACCAATGAGCAGTTCTTC.

The chain has TRBV27 and TRBJ2-1; 10 bases are shared with TRBD2. V lost 10 bases, J lost 8 bases, and 11 bases stayed unmatched. This CDR3 comprises 14 residues. The V gene's germline CDR1 is MNHEY and CDR2 SMNVEV (reference sequence). The CDR3 here is CATIAAGGLYEQFF. CDR3 sequence (DNA): TGTGCCACCATAGCAGCGGGGGGGCTTTATGAGCAGTTCTTC.

The chain is built from TRBV29-1 and TRBJ1-1; 9 nucleotides match TRBD1. This CDR3 spans 15 amino acids. Germline CDR1 SQVTM, CDR2 ANQGSEA. V lost 4 bases and J lost 0; bases outside the gene matches: 6. CDR3: CSVGGQGSLNTEAFF. DNA of the CDR3: TGCAGCGTTGGCGGACAGGGGTCTCTGAACACTGAAGCTTTCTTT.

V is TRBV13 and J is TRBJ2-1, with 8 bases fitting TRBD2. The ends lost 4 bases at V and 6 bases at J; junction bases unmatched: 5. The CDR3 extends over 14 amino acids. Germline V gene lookup returns CDR1 PRHDT and CDR2 FYEKMQ (reference sequence). The CDR3 DNA sequence: TGTGCCAGCAGCTCCGAACTAGCGGCCAATGAGCAGTTCTTC. Protein: CASSSELAANEQFF.

The rearrangement uses TRBV12-3 or TRBV12-4 and TRBJ1-1; 9 positions match TRBD1. The CDR3 covers 13 residues. V shed 6 bases and J 4 bases; nucleotides not matched to a gene: 3. The CDR3 DNA reads as TGTGCCAGCAGAATGACAGGGGGCACTGAAGCTTTCTTT. This sequence encodes CASRMTGGTEAFF.

A single count supports this clonotype. The chain employs TRBV29-1 and TRBJ1-1; D is ambiguous. V lost 7 bases to trimming and J lost 5 bases, with 11 bases between them. The CDR3 is made up of 11 amino acids. Looked up from germline, CDR1 is SQVTM and CDR2 is ANQGSEA. The CDR3 protein is CSAWVGTEAFF. The DNA for the CDR3 is TGCAGCGCCTGGGTTGGTACTGAAGCTTTCTTT.

This clonotype was counted once. The chain joins TRBV7-9 to TRBJ1-2; 10 bases fit TRBD1. Germline V CDR1 and CDR2: SEHNR, FQNEAQ (reference sequence). The trim removed 5 bases at V and 8 bases at J, leaving 11 bases unmatched. CDR3 length: 15 residues. This chain's CDR3 is CASSSRQGAGKGYTF. CDR3 DNA sequence: TGTGCCAGCAGCAGCCGACAGGGGGCAGGGAAGGGCTACACCTTC.

The CDR3 nucleotides read TGCAGTGCTAGCCCGGTGGACGAAGAGACCCAGTACTTC. Protein sequence: CSASPVDEETQYF. The chain is built from TRBV20-1 and TRBJ2-5; D is unclear. V lost 3 bases and J 3 bases, leaving 11 bases between the germline ends. Germline V gives CDR1 DFQATT, CDR2 SNEGSKA (reference sequence). The CDR3 has 13 residues.